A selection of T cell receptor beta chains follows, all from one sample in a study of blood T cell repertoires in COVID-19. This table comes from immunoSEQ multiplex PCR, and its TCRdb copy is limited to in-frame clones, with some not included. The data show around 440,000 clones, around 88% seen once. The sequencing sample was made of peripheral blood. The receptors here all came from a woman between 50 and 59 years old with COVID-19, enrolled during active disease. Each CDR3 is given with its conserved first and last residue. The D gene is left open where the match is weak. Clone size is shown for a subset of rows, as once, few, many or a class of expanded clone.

cdr3_nt: TGTGCCAGCAGCGCTACCGTATCAGGGGACACTGAAGCTTTCTTT
cdr3_aa: CASSATVSGDTEAFF
d_call: NA
j_call: TRBJ1-1
v_call: TRBV9
clone_size: NA

cdr3_nt: TGTGCCAGCAGTGAACCTCCCGGGACAGGAGGGATCAATAATGAAAAACTGTTTTTT
cdr3_aa: CASSEPPGTGGINNEKLFF
d_call: TRBD1
j_call: TRBJ1-4
v_call: TRBV6-1
clone_size: NA

cdr3_nt: TGTGCCAGCACTGGTGGGGGGGGCCTGATGCAGTTCTTC
cdr3_aa: CASTGGGGLMQFF
d_call: NA
j_call: TRBJ2-1
v_call: TRBV2
clone_size: NA

cdr3_nt: TGTGCCAGCAGTATGGGACAAGACTATGGCTACACCTTC
cdr3_aa: CASSMGQDYGYTF
d_call: NA
j_call: TRBJ1-2
v_call: TRBV2
clone_size: NA

cdr3_nt: TGCAGCGTTGCCGCCATGGGCCAGAACACTGAAGCTTTCTTT
cdr3_aa: CSVAAMGQNTEAFF
d_call: NA
j_call: TRBJ1-1
v_call: TRBV29-1
clone_size: NA

cdr3_nt: TGTGCCAGCTCACAGCGGGGTCGCGCGGACTATGGCTACACCTTC
cdr3_aa: CASSQRGRADYGYTF
d_call: NA
j_call: TRBJ1-2
v_call: TRBV18
clone_size: NA

cdr3_nt: TGCAGCGTTGGCCGGGGGGGTGAGACCCAGTACTTC
cdr3_aa: CSVGRGGETQYF
d_call: TRBD2
j_call: TRBJ2-5
v_call: TRBV29-1
clone_size: NA

cdr3_nt: TGTGCCAGCAGTGAAGAGAACATGAACACTGAAGCTTTCTTT
cdr3_aa: CASSEENMNTEAFF
d_call: NA
j_call: TRBJ1-1
v_call: TRBV2
clone_size: NA

cdr3_nt: TGTGCCTGGAGTGTACGGGCGGGGAACGAGCAGTACTTC
cdr3_aa: CAWSVRAGNEQYF
d_call: NA
j_call: TRBJ2-7
v_call: TRBV30
clone_size: NA

cdr3_nt: TGTGCCAGCAGTCCCAGACTAGCGGGCCTCACAGATACGCAGTATTTT
cdr3_aa: CASSPRLAGLTDTQYF
d_call: TRBD2
j_call: TRBJ2-3
v_call: TRBV5-4
clone_size: NA

cdr3_nt: TGTGCCACCAGCAGAGAACTAGCCCGGGACAGATCCCCCCATTCGGACACCTTC
cdr3_aa: CATSRELARDRSPHSDTF
d_call: TRBD1
j_call: TRBJ1-2
v_call: TRBV15
clone_size: NA

cdr3_nt: TGCGCCAGCAGCCTATTCATCAGAGGAAATTCACCCCTCCACTTT
cdr3_aa: CASSLFIRGNSPLHF
d_call: NA
j_call: TRBJ1-6
v_call: TRBV5-1
clone_size: NA

cdr3_nt: TGTGCCAGCAGTCTACGGGACTCCTGGCAGCCCCAGCATTTT
cdr3_aa: CASSLRDSWQPQHF
d_call: NA
j_call: TRBJ1-5
v_call: TRBV27
clone_size: NA

cdr3_nt: TGCAGCGCCTGGGACAGGGGAGGTGATGGCTACACCTTC
cdr3_aa: CSAWDRGGDGYTF
d_call: TRBD1
j_call: TRBJ1-2
v_call: TRBV29-1
clone_size: NA

cdr3_nt: TGTGCCAGCAGTGAATTCTTTGCGGCGTCTGAAGCTTTCTTT
cdr3_aa: CASSEFFAASEAFF
d_call: NA
j_call: TRBJ1-1
v_call: TRBV25-1
clone_size: NA

cdr3_nt: TGTGCCAGCAGCCCTCCGGGTGGGGCCCTCTACAATGAGCAGTTCTTC
cdr3_aa: CASSPPGGALYNEQFF
d_call: NA
j_call: TRBJ2-1
v_call: TRBV7-9
clone_size: NA

cdr3_nt: TGTGCCTGGAGTGTGGGACTAGCGGGGGTTGAGCAGTACTTC
cdr3_aa: CAWSVGLAGVEQYF
d_call: TRBD2
j_call: TRBJ2-7
v_call: TRBV30
clone_size: NA

cdr3_nt: TGTGCCAGCAGTTTAGAATACAGGGGAGGCTACACCTTC
cdr3_aa: CASSLEYRGGYTF
d_call: TRBD1
j_call: TRBJ1-2
v_call: TRBV12-3/TRBV12-4
clone_size: few

cdr3_nt: TGTGCCGGGTCGAGGAGGTCCCCGAGTGGCTACACCTTC
cdr3_aa: CAGSRRSPSGYTF
d_call: NA
j_call: TRBJ1-2
v_call: TRBV2
clone_size: NA

cdr3_nt: TGCGCCAGCAGCTTGGAAGGCGGGGGCACAGATACGCAGTATTTT
cdr3_aa: CASSLEGGGTDTQYF
d_call: NA
j_call: TRBJ2-3
v_call: TRBV5-1
clone_size: few

cdr3_nt: TGTGCCAGCAGGGCGGGACCCTTGGGGTCTGGGGCCAACGTCCTGACTTTC
cdr3_aa: CASRAGPLGSGANVLTF
d_call: NA
j_call: TRBJ2-6
v_call: TRBV2
clone_size: few

cdr3_nt: TGTGCCAGCAGCGTAACTAGCGGGGGGGCCGCAGATACGCAGTATTTT
cdr3_aa: CASSVTSGGAADTQYF
d_call: TRBD2
j_call: TRBJ2-3
v_call: TRBV9
clone_size: NA

cdr3_nt: TGTGCCAGCAGCCTGGTGGGGGGGAGCTATGGCTACACCTTC
cdr3_aa: CASSLVGGSYGYTF
d_call: NA
j_call: TRBJ1-2
v_call: TRBV5-6
clone_size: NA

cdr3_nt: TGCAGCGTTGAGAAGCGCAGCGGGGACACAGATACGCAGTATTTT
cdr3_aa: CSVEKRSGDTDTQYF
d_call: TRBD2
j_call: TRBJ2-3
v_call: TRBV29-1
clone_size: NA

cdr3_nt: TGTGCCAGCAGTTCCCTTCGGTCCCGGGGAGCTGAAGCTTTCTTT
cdr3_aa: CASSSLRSRGAEAFF
d_call: NA
j_call: TRBJ1-1
v_call: TRBV2
clone_size: NA

cdr3_nt: TGTGCCAGCAGCCAGGGGCCCCTCTCTGGGGCCAACGTCCTGACTTTC
cdr3_aa: CASSQGPLSGANVLTF
d_call: NA
j_call: TRBJ2-6
v_call: TRBV3-1/TRBV3-2
clone_size: NA

cdr3_nt: TGTGCCAGCAGTCGGGGCAGGGGGTCCACCTTC
cdr3_aa: CASSRGRGSTF
d_call: TRBD1
j_call: TRBJ1-2
v_call: TRBV12-3/TRBV12-4
clone_size: NA

cdr3_nt: TGTGCCAGCAGCTTGGACAGGGGGGATGGCTACACCTTC
cdr3_aa: CASSLDRGDGYTF
d_call: TRBD1
j_call: TRBJ1-2
v_call: TRBV5-4
clone_size: few

cdr3_nt: TGCGCCAGCAGCTTAGTAGCCGAATCTGAGCAGTTCTTC
cdr3_aa: CASSLVAESEQFF
d_call: NA
j_call: TRBJ2-1
v_call: TRBV5-1
clone_size: NA

cdr3_nt: TGTGCCAGCAGTTTGCCGCGCTTCGTCGAGACCCAGTACTTC
cdr3_aa: CASSLPRFVETQYF
d_call: NA
j_call: TRBJ2-5
v_call: TRBV28
clone_size: NA

cdr3_nt: TGTGCCAGCAGTCCCCGACAGGACACTGAAGCTTTCTTT
cdr3_aa: CASSPRQDTEAFF
d_call: NA
j_call: TRBJ1-1
v_call: TRBV27
clone_size: NA

cdr3_nt: TGTGCCAGCAGCTTAGACGGAGAGACCCAGTACTTC
cdr3_aa: CASSLDGETQYF
d_call: NA
j_call: TRBJ2-5
v_call: TRBV11-3
clone_size: NA

cdr3_nt: TGTGCCAGCAGTGAATATTGGGGCTCGGGCATCGGGGAGCTGTTTTTT
cdr3_aa: CASSEYWGSGIGELFF
d_call: NA
j_call: TRBJ2-2
v_call: TRBV6-1
clone_size: NA

cdr3_nt: TGCAGCGTTGTTCGGCGGGGGGGGAGCACAGATACGCAGTATTTT
cdr3_aa: CSVVRRGGSTDTQYF
d_call: TRBD2
j_call: TRBJ2-3
v_call: TRBV29-1
clone_size: NA

cdr3_nt: TGCAGCGTTGAAGCATTCTCTGGAAACACCATATATTTT
cdr3_aa: CSVEAFSGNTIYF
d_call: NA
j_call: TRBJ1-3
v_call: TRBV29-1
clone_size: NA

cdr3_nt: TGTGCCAGTAGTATATGGGCAGGGGGCTCCTACGAGCAGTACTTC
cdr3_aa: CASSIWAGGSYEQYF
d_call: TRBD1
j_call: TRBJ2-7
v_call: TRBV19
clone_size: NA

cdr3_nt: TGTGCCAGCAGACTGACAGGGGAAGGGTCACCCCTCCACTTT
cdr3_aa: CASRLTGEGSPLHF
d_call: TRBD1
j_call: TRBJ1-6
v_call: TRBV5-6
clone_size: NA

cdr3_nt: TGTGCCAGCTCACCATATTCGGGACAGGGATGGTCCTATAATTCACCCCTCCACTTT
cdr3_aa: CASSPYSGQGWSYNSPLHF
d_call: TRBD1
j_call: TRBJ1-6
v_call: TRBV18
clone_size: NA

cdr3_nt: TGTGCCAGCAGCCAAGTAGGAGATCAGCCCCAGCATTTT
cdr3_aa: CASSQVGDQPQHF
d_call: NA
j_call: TRBJ1-5
v_call: TRBV3-1/TRBV3-2
clone_size: NA

cdr3_nt: TGTGCCACCACATCAAACCGACAGGGCACAGATACGCAGTATTTT
cdr3_aa: CATTSNRQGTDTQYF
d_call: NA
j_call: TRBJ2-3
v_call: TRBV24-1
clone_size: NA

cdr3_nt: TGCAGCGCCTCCCCAGGGGGCGAATCATATGGCTACACCTTC
cdr3_aa: CSASPGGESYGYTF
d_call: TRBD1
j_call: TRBJ1-2
v_call: TRBV29-1
clone_size: NA

cdr3_nt: TGCGCCAGCAGCTTGGCCGGGAATAATGAAAAACTGTTTTTT
cdr3_aa: CASSLAGNNEKLFF
d_call: NA
j_call: TRBJ1-4
v_call: TRBV5-1
clone_size: NA

cdr3_nt: TGTGCCACCCTATTGACAGGGGTGCAGCCCCAGCATTTT
cdr3_aa: CATLLTGVQPQHF
d_call: TRBD1
j_call: TRBJ1-5
v_call: TRBV6-5
clone_size: NA

cdr3_nt: TGTGCCACCAGTCAGGGTCGAGAGACCCAGTACTTC
cdr3_aa: CATSQGRETQYF
d_call: NA
j_call: TRBJ2-5
v_call: TRBV24-1
clone_size: few

cdr3_nt: TGTGCCAGCAGTCCGACAGGTTCTGGGGCCAACGTCCTGACTTTC
cdr3_aa: CASSPTGSGANVLTF
d_call: NA
j_call: TRBJ2-6
v_call: TRBV28
clone_size: NA

cdr3_nt: TGTGCCAGCAGCATTAACGGAAGACAAGAAGCTTTCTTT
cdr3_aa: CASSINGRQEAFF
d_call: NA
j_call: TRBJ1-1
v_call: TRBV11-2
clone_size: NA

cdr3_nt: TGTGCCAGCAGCTCGAGAGGGAGCTCCTACGAGCAGTACTTC
cdr3_aa: CASSSRGSSYEQYF
d_call: NA
j_call: TRBJ2-7
v_call: TRBV7-2
clone_size: NA

cdr3_nt: TGTGCCAGCAGCCGGGGGCTAGCGGACCGAAACTACAATGAGCAGTTCTTC
cdr3_aa: CASSRGLADRNYNEQFF
d_call: NA
j_call: TRBJ2-1
v_call: TRBV5-4
clone_size: NA

cdr3_nt: TGCGCCAGCAGCTTTCAGGGGAACTATGGCTACACCTTC
cdr3_aa: CASSFQGNYGYTF
d_call: NA
j_call: TRBJ1-2
v_call: TRBV5-1
clone_size: few

cdr3_nt: TGTGCCAGCAGACAGGACAGGTACTATGGCTACACCTTC
cdr3_aa: CASRQDRYYGYTF
d_call: TRBD1
j_call: TRBJ1-2
v_call: TRBV12-3/TRBV12-4
clone_size: NA